A single sample gave rise to the 4 T cell receptor beta chains below, sequenced in a study of blood T cell repertoires in COVID-19. The assay was immunoSEQ multiplex PCR, and TCRdb's table has in-frame clones only and misses some. The table has roughly 110,000 clones, approximately 80% seen once. Sequenced: peripheral blood. The receptor set was obtained from a human donor in a cohort sampled during active COVID-19.

This chain uses TRBV14 with TRBJ2-7; TRBD2 matches 12 bases. The CDR3 loop spans 16 amino acids. Germline CDR1 and CDR2: SGHDN and FVKESK. Germline trimming cut 2 bases from V and 6 bases from J; bases unmatched to any gene: 8. CDR3: CASSQMGTSGRAEQYF. For the CDR3, the DNA is TGTGCCAGCAGCCAAATGGGGACTAGCGGGCGGGCCGAGCAGTACTTC.

J is TRBJ2-3 and V is TRBV10-3; 7 bases are a match to TRBD2. This CDR3 contains 13 residues. The germline CDR1 and CDR2 sequences are ENHRY and SYGVKD. V lost 9 bases and J lost 3; bases outside the gene matches: 6. Here the CDR3 reads CAISSGPTDTQYF. CDR3 bases: TGTGCCATATCTAGCGGCCCTACAGATACGCAGTATTTT.

V usage is TRBV7-2 and J usage is TRBJ2-3; 10 bases match TRBD1. There are 19 residues in the CDR3. The trim removed 4 bases at V and 1 base at J, leaving 14 bases unmatched. The germline V gene has CDR1 SGHTA and CDR2 FQGNSA. The CDR3: CASSYRQGARDYRTDTQYF. The CDR3, as DNA: TGTGCCAGCAGCTATAGACAGGGGGCGCGGGACTACCGCACAGATACGCAGTATTTT.

The V gene is TRBV4-2, the J gene TRBJ1-3; a weak D match, TRBD1 (6 bases). Trimming shortened V by 5 bases and J by 0 bases, and 11 bases separated the two germline ends. Per the germline V gene, CDR1 is LGHNA and CDR2 is YNFKEQ. There are 15 residues in the CDR3. The CDR3 loop is CASSDRTASGNTIYF. The CDR3 DNA reads TGTGCCAGCAGCGATCGGACAGCCTCTGGAAACACCATATATTTT.